Listed below are T cell receptor beta chains from one sample, sequenced in a study of T-cell memory formation after mild COVID-19. A single record per CDR3 protein comes from TCRdb applying MiXCR to the 5' RACE reads. Among fewer than 600,000 distinct CDR3 sequences listed, 20% to 25% were seen once. The sequenced sample consisted of PBMCs or a T cell subset sorted from them (not recorded which). These receptors originate from an adult woman who had mild COVID-19 (a few samples of this study predate the infection). Cell type and time point are not known. Each CDR3 is given with its conserved first and last residue. A D gene is named only where the DNA matches it firmly. Size is stated for part of the rows, as once, few or many counts, or as a class when the clone is expanded.

J gene | clone size | V gene | D gene | CDR3 DNA | CDR3 protein
TRBJ2-6 | many | TRBV11-1 | . | TGTGCCAGCAGCTTAGGACTCTCTGGGGCCAACGTCCTGACTTTC | CASSLGLSGANVLTF
TRBJ2-5 | few | TRBV5-1 | . | TGCGCCAGCAGCTTTGACGGAGCGAAGCAAGAGACCCAGTACTTC | CASSFDGAKQETQYF
TRBJ1-4 | once | TRBV11-2 | . | TGTGCCAGCAGCTCCCTCGTCGAGCCAACTAATGAAAAACTGTTTTTT | CASSSLVEPTNEKLFF
TRBJ2-7 | . | TRBV3-1 | TRBD1 | TGTGCCAGCAGCCAACGACGGGACAGGCTCTACGAGCAGTACTTC | CASSQRRDRLYEQYF
TRBJ1-5 | few | TRBV5-1 | TRBD1 | TGCGCCAGCAGCTTGGGACCTAGGACAGGGGATAATCAGCCCCAGCATTTT | CASSLGPRTGDNQPQHF
TRBJ2-7 | . | TRBV9 | . | TGTGCCAGCAGCGTAGGGATAGGGCCCTACGAGCAGTACTTC | CASSVGIGPYEQYF
TRBJ2-5 | few | TRBV20-1 | . | TGCAGTGCTAGAGATCATCGAGAGGTAGAGACCCAGTACTTC | CSARDHREVETQYF
TRBJ2-3 | few | TRBV12-3/TRBV12-4 | . | TGTGCCAGCGGGACGATCAACACAGATACGCAGTATTTT | CASGTINTDTQYF
TRBJ2-7 | few | TRBV7-7 | TRBD1 | TGTGCTAGCAGCTTAAGTCAGGGGGCAGTGGAGCAGTACTTC | CASSLSQGAVEQYF
TRBJ1-4 | . | TRBV18 | TRBD1 | TGTGCCAGCCACCGGGACAGCCGCCCTACAACTAATGAAAAACTGTTTTTT | CASHRDSRPTTNEKLFF
TRBJ2-7 | few | TRBV7-9 | . | TGTGCCAGCAGCTTAGGACCTAGTGAAGACGAGCAGTACTTC | CASSLGPSEDEQYF
TRBJ1-2 | many | TRBV29-1 | . | TGCAGCGTTGAAGAGGGGGGAGGAGGCTACACCTTC | CSVEEGGGGYTF
TRBJ2-7 | . | TRBV5-4 | . | TGTGCCAGCAGCTTGCATGGGAGCGGCAACGAGCAGTACTTC | CASSLHGSGNEQYF
TRBJ1-5 | . | TRBV4-1 | . | TGCGCCAGCACCCCAGCGGGGGCCACCCTCCTCGGCAATCAGCCCCAGCATTTT | CASTPAGATLLGNQPQHF
TRBJ2-1 | . | TRBV27 | TRBD2 | TGTGCCAGCAGTTTGGGTCGGCGGGGGGGCAGCGATGAGCAGTTCTTC | CASSLGRRGGSDEQFF
TRBJ2-1 | . | TRBV11-3 | . | TGTGCCAGCAGCCCCGGGGCACACAATGAGCAGTTCTTC | CASSPGAHNEQFF
TRBJ2-4 | . | TRBV5-5 | . | TGTGCCAGCAGCTTAGCAGGGCTCTCCAAAAACATTCAGTACTTC | CASSLAGLSKNIQYF
TRBJ2-3 | . | TRBV18 | TRBD2 | TGTGCCAGCTCACCCGGACTAGCGGGTCTCGGATACACAGATACGCAGTATTTT | CASSPGLAGLGYTDTQYF
TRBJ2-1 | . | TRBV4-3 | TRBD1 | TGCGCCAGCAGCCATAGGACAGGGGATGAGCAGTTCTTC | CASSHRTGDEQFF
TRBJ2-2 | . | TRBV7-3 | . | TGTGCCAGCAGCTTAGCCAGCCATAACACCGGGGAGCTGTTTTTT | CASSLASHNTGELFF
TRBJ2-2 | once | TRBV7-6 | TRBD1 | TGTGCCAGCAGCACTCCGGGACAGGGCTCCGGGGAGCTGTTTTTT | CASSTPGQGSGELFF
TRBJ2-5 | few | TRBV24-1 | . | TGTGCCACCAGTGACCCACGGACAGACTCACGGGAGACCCAGTACTTC | CATSDPRTDSRETQYF